This entry lists 21 T cell receptor beta chains sequenced from one sample in a study of cytomegalovirus exposure and HLA in healthy donors. Data came from immunoSEQ multiplex PCR; TCRdb stores just in-frame clones and leaves some out. The data show approximately 300,000 clones, with roughly nine tenths seen just once and about 1% held by the top ten. The sequenced material came from PBMCs. The receptors come from a woman in her twenties or thirties in good health and CMV-seropositive.

V and J are TRBV27 and TRBJ1-2, with D perhaps matching TRBD1 (6 bases). There are 16 residues in the CDR3. Germline V lookup: CDR1 MNHEY, CDR2 SMNVEV (reference sequence). V lost 0 bases, J lost 1 base, and 12 bases lay in between. As DNA, the CDR3 is TGTGCCAGCAGTTTATCGGGCAGGGGCTATAACTATGGCTACACCTTC. The encoded protein is CASSLSGRGYNYGYTF.

The rearrangement joins TRBV5-4 to TRBJ1-6; a possible D gene is TRBD1 (6 bases). Germline V CDR1 and CDR2: SGHNT, YYREEE (reference sequence). This CDR3 comprises 14 residues. V gave up 0 bases and J gave up 9 bases, with 10 bases separating them. The CDR3 loop is CASSLATGISPLHF. The CDR3 nucleotides read TGTGCCAGCAGCTTGGCGACAGGAATTTCACCCCTCCACTTT.

This chain joins TRBV10-3 and TRBJ1-1; the match to TRBD1 covers 7 bases. CDR3 length equals 14 residues. CDR1 ENHRY and CDR2 SYGVKD come from the germline V gene. Trimming at V came to 5 bases and at J to 4 bases, leaving 7 bases not matched to a gene. DNA of the CDR3: TGTGCCATCAGTACGACAGGGTTGGGCACTGAAGCTTTCTTT. It specifies CAISTTGLGTEAFF.

This chain connects TRBV7-2 to TRBJ2-7; D possibly corresponds to TRBD2 (8 bases). Between the trimmed V and J ends, which lost 4 bases and 7 bases, there was a span of 20 bases. The CDR3 totals 15 residues. CDR1 SGHTA and CDR2 FQGNSA come from the germline V gene. CDR3 bases: TGTGCCAGCAGCTCGACAGGGACCGGCGGGGGGGAGCAGTACTTC. This sequence encodes CASSSTGTGGGEQYF.

V gene TRBV4-3 combines with J gene TRBJ2-7, with TRBD1 matching over 9 bases. The V gene end was trimmed by 0 bases and the J gene end by 1 base; junction bases not matched to a gene: 4. The CDR3 runs to 16 residues. Germline V CDR1 and CDR2: LGHNA, YSLEER. CDR3 loop: CASSQDFGTGSYEQYF. The CDR3 DNA is TGCGCCAGCAGCCAAGATTTCGGGACAGGGTCCTACGAGCAGTACTTC.

This clone appeared a few times. V usage is TRBV7-6 and J usage is TRBJ2-7; D remains unclear. V lost 3 bases and J lost 3, with 9 bases in between. Looked up from germline, CDR1 is SGHVS and CDR2 is FNYEAQ. This CDR3 is built from 13 residues. As DNA, the CDR3 is TGTGCCAGCAGCTTGGGCCGTAACTACGAGCAGTACTTC. Translation gives CASSLGRNYEQYF. Full variable domain (missing parts from reference TRBV7-6 and TRBJ2-7): GAGVSQSPRYKVTKRGQDVALRCDPISGHVSLYWYRQALGQGPEFLTYFNYEAQQDKSGLPNDRFSAERPEGSISTLTIQRTEQRDSAMYRCASSLGRNYEQYFGPGTRLTVT.

The gene calls are TRBV5-6 and TRBJ1-2, with D possibly TRBD1 on 6 matching bases. Germline V gene sequence: CDR1 SGHDT, CDR2 YYEEEE. V was trimmed by 0 bases and J by 14 bases, leaving 14 bases between them. The CDR3 totals 12 residues. Written as DNA, the CDR3 is TGTGCCAGCAGCTTGGGCAGGGGCCCTCTGACCTTC. Protein sequence: CASSLGRGPLTF.

This clone was detected only a few times. This sequence joins TRBV7-9 and TRBJ2-7; D is ambiguous. V lost 5 bases and J lost 2, with 7 bases in between. The CDR3 has 12 amino acids. The germline V gene has CDR1 SEHNR and CDR2 FQNEAQ (reference sequence). The CDR3 DNA is TGTGCCAGCAGCCACCTGGCCTACGAGCAGTACTTC. Amino acid sequence: CASSHLAYEQYF.

In its sample, this clone was seen once. The gene calls are TRBV6-4 and TRBJ1-5; possible D gene TRBD1, 5 bases. V lost 6 bases and J lost 0, with 6 bases in between. The CDR3 consists of 13 residues. Germline-derived CDR1 and CDR2 are MRHNA and SNTAGT. CDR3 nucleotides: TGTGCCAGCAGCAGGGATAGCAATCAGCCCCAGCATTTT. This codes for CASSRDSNQPQHF.

The chain links TRBV30 to TRBJ1-5, with D possibly being TRBD1 (6 bases). V was pared by 3 bases and J by 4 bases, with 10 bases between. The CDR3 loop spans 13 amino acids. Per the germline V gene, CDR1 is GTSNPN and CDR2 is SVGIG (reference sequence). The CDR3 region is CAWRAQGNQPQHF. CDR3 coding DNA: TGTGCCTGGAGGGCACAGGGAAATCAGCCCCAGCATTTT.

This clone was detected only once. CDR3 DNA sequence: TGTGCCAGCAGCTTAGTCCCCACTGAAGCTTTCTTT. It encodes CASSLVPTEAFF. The genes are TRBV5-4 and TRBJ1-1; D remains ambiguous. This CDR3 is 12 amino acids long. The germline V gene has CDR1 SGHNT and CDR2 YYREEE (reference sequence). The ends were cut back, 2 bases at V and 4 bases at J, with 6 bases in the middle.

The genes are TRBV6-5 and TRBJ2-3; TRBD2 aligns across 7 bases. Germline V gene lookup returns CDR1 MNHEY and CDR2 SVGAGI. The CDR3 has 16 amino acids. J was trimmed by 2 bases and V by 2 bases; bases with no gene match: 7. In nucleotides, the CDR3 is TGTGCCAGCAGTTACCTCCGAGCGGGAAACACAGATACGCAGTATTTT. Protein product: CASSYLRAGNTDTQYF.

Of note for this clone: This specimen includes other DNA sequences encoding the same CDR3. The genes are TRBV13 and TRBJ1-5; no definite D call. This CDR3 comprises 12 residues. Trimming took 0 bases from V and 6 from J, leaving 3 bases between them. The germline CDR1 and CDR2 sequences are PRHDT and FYEKMQ (reference sequence). This CDR3 reads CASSLGSQPQHF. The CDR3 nucleotides read TGTGCCAGCAGCTTAGGGTCTCAGCCCCAGCATTTT.

The chain has TRBV2 and TRBJ2-2; D unresolved. The CDR3 extends over 17 amino acids. V was shortened by 3 bases and J by 3 bases, with 17 bases between the two germline ends. The germline V gene encodes CDR1 SNHLY and CDR2 FYNNEI. The CDR3 loop reads CASSDLNSVHDTGELFF. The CDR3 nucleotides are TGTGCCAGCAGTGACCTTAACAGCGTACACGACACCGGGGAGCTGTTTTTT. The whole variable domain, filled in from reference TRBV2 and TRBJ2-2, reads EPEVTQTPSHQVTQMGQEVILRCVPISNHLYFYWYRQILGQKVEFLVSFYNNEISEKSEIFDDQFSVERPDGSNFTLKIRSTKLEDSAMYFCASSDLNSVHDTGELFFGEGSRLTVL.

The CDR3 loop is CASSQDSRIQETQYF. CDR3 nucleotide sequence: TGCGCCAGCAGCCAAGATTCGCGGATCCAAGAGACCCAGTACTTC. V is TRBV4-1 and J is TRBJ2-5; D remains ambiguous. The CDR3 is 15 amino acids. V was clipped by 0 bases and J by 1 base, with 9 bases between them. CDR1 MGHRA and CDR2 YSYEKL come from the germline V gene.

The V gene is TRBV30, the J gene TRBJ1-1; 8 nucleotides line up with TRBD1. V was pared by 0 bases and J by 6 bases, with 6 bases of the junction left unmatched. The CDR3 loop spans 14 amino acids. The germline V gene encodes CDR1 GTSNPN and CDR2 SVGIG (reference sequence). CDR3: CAWSVPGQGPEAFF. The CDR3 coding sequence is TGTGCCTGGAGTGTACCCGGACAGGGTCCTGAAGCTTTCTTT.

The chain recombines TRBV7-2 with TRBJ2-3, with D possibly TRBD1 on 6 matching bases. Trimming left V 5 bases short and J 10 bases short, with 19 bases between. CDR1 SGHTA and CDR2 FQGNSA come from the germline V gene. This CDR3 has 14 amino acids. The CDR3 reads CASSPGQNSLAQYF. CDR3 nucleotides: TGTGCCAGCAGCCCCGGACAGAATTCCTTGGCGCAGTATTTT.

The chain combines TRBV28 with TRBJ1-5; no firm D call. The CDR3 is 14 amino acids. The ends were cut back, 6 bases at V and 4 bases at J, with 13 bases in the middle. Germline V gene lookup returns CDR1 MDHEN and CDR2 SYDVKM. The CDR3: CASSTGFRNQPQHF. The CDR3 nucleotides are TGTGCCAGCAGCACGGGGTTTAGGAATCAGCCCCAGCATTTT.

The chain is built from TRBV28 and TRBJ2-7, with D possibly TRBD2 on 6 matching bases. CDR1 MDHEN and CDR2 SYDVKM come from the germline V gene. Trimming took off 3 bases at V and 0 bases at J, with 12 bases between the two ends. There are 15 residues in the CDR3. CDR3 residues: CASSLRGLNSYEQYF. The CDR3 DNA reads TGTGCCAGCAGTTTGCGGGGATTAAACTCCTACGAGCAGTACTTC.

The rearrangement uses TRBV9 and TRBJ2-7; no clear D. Germline values: CDR1 SGDLS, CDR2 YYNGEE. The CDR3 runs 13 residues. The ends were cut back, 4 bases at V and 3 bases at J, with 11 bases in the middle. CDR3 nucleotide sequence: TGTGCCAGCAGCCGGCCCCCCGACTACGAGCAGTACTTC. Translating it yields CASSRPPDYEQYF.

This chain links TRBV10-3 with TRBJ2-7, with TRBD2 as a possible D gene (5 bases). The V and J ends lost 4 bases and 0 bases respectively, with 19 bases between them. The germline gives CDR1 ENHRY, CDR2 SYGVKD. CDR3 length equals 17 residues. DNA for the CDR3: TGTGCCATCAGTGGGAGCGGAACCACTTCTCTCTCCTACGAGCAGTACTTC. Amino acids: CAISGSGTTSLSYEQYF.